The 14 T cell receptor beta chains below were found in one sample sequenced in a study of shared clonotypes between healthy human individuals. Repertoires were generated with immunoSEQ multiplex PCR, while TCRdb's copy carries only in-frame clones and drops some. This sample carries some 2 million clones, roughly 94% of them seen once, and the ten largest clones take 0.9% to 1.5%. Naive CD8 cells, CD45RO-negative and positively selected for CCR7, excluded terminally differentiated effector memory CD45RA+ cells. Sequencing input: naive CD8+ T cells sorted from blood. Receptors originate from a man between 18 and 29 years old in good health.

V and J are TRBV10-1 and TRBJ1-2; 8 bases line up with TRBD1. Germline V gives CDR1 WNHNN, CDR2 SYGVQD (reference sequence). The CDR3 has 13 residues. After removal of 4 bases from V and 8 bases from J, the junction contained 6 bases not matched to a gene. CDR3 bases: TGCGCCAGCAGTGGCCAGGGGGCGGGCGGCTACACCTTC. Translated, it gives CASSGQGAGGYTF.

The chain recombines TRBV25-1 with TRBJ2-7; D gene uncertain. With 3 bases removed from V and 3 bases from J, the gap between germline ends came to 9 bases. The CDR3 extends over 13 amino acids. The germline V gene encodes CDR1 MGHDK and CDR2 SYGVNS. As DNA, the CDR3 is TGTGCCAGCAGTGAGCACAGCGACTACGAGCAGTACTTC. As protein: CASSEHSDYEQYF.

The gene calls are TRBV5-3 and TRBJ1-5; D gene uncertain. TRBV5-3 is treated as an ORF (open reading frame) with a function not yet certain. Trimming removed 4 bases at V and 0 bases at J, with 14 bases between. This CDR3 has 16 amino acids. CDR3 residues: CARSHGLTNSNQPQHF. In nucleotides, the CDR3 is TGTGCCAGAAGCCATGGACTGACTAATAGCAATCAGCCCCAGCATTTT.

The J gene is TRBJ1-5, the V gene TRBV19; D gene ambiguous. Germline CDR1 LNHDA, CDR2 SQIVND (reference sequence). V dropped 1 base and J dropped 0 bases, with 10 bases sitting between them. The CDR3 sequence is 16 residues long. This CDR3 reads CASSIAASYSNQPQHF. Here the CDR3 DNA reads TGTGCCAGTAGTATAGCGGCAAGCTATAGCAATCAGCCCCAGCATTTT. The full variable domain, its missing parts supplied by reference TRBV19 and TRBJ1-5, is DGGITQSPKYLFRKEGQNVTLSCEQNLNHDAMYWYRQDPGQGLRLIYYSQIVNDFQKGDIAEGYSVSREKKESFPLTVTSAQKNPTAFYLCASSIAASYSNQPQHFGDGTRLSIL.

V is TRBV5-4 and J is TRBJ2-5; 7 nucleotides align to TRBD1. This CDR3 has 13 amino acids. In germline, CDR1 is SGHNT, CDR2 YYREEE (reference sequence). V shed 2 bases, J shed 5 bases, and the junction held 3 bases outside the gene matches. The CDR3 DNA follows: TGTGCCAGCAGCTTCTCCAGGGGGGAGACCCAGTACTTC. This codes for CASSFSRGETQYF.

The CDR3: CASRFQGGDEQFF. The CDR3, as DNA: TGCGCCAGCAGATTCCAGGGGGGCGATGAGCAGTTCTTC. The V and J genes are TRBV5-1 and TRBJ2-1; weak D call: TRBD1 (7 bases). This CDR3 spans 13 amino acids. Germline CDR1 and CDR2: SGHRS and YFSETQ. V lost 5 bases to trimming and J lost 8 bases, with 14 bases between them.

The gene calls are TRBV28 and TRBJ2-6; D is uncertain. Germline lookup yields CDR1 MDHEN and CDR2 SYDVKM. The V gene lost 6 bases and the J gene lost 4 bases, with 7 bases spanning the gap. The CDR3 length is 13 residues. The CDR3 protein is CASSLRGANVLTF. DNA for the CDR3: TGTGCCAGCAGCCTACGGGGGGCCAACGTCCTGACTTTC.

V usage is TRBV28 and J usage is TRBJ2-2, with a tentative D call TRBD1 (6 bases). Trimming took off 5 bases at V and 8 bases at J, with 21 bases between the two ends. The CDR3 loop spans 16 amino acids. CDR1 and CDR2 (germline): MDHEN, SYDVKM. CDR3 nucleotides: TGTGCCAGCAGTCCGAGGACAGTCAGGGGATGGGGGGAGCTGTTTTTT. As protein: CASSPRTVRGWGELFF.

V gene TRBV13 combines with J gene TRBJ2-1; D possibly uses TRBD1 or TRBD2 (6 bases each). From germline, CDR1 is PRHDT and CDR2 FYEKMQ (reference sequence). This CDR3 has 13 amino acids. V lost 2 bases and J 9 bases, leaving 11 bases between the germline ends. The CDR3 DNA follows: TGTGCCAGCAGCTTATTCGGGGGCATTGAGCAGTTCTTC. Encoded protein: CASSLFGGIEQFF.

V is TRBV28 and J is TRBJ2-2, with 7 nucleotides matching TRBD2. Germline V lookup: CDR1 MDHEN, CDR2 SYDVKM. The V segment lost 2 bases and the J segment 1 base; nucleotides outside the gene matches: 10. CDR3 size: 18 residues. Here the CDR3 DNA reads TGTGCCAGCAGTTTAATTTACGGGGGGACGGTGAACACCGGGGAGCTGTTTTTT. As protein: CASSLIYGGTVNTGELFF.

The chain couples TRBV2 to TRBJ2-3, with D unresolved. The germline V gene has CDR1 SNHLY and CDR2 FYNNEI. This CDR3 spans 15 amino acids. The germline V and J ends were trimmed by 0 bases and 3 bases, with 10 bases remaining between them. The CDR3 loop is CASSEALLGTDTQYF. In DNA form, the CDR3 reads TGTGCCAGCAGTGAAGCGCTTTTGGGGACAGATACGCAGTATTTT.

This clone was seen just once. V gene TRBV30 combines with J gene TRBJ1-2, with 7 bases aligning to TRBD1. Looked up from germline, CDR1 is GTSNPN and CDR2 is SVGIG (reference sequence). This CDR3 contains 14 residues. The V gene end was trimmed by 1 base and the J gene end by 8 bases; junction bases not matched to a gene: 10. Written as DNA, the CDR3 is TGTGCCTGGAGTGAAGACAGGGCCTACCTGGGCTACACCTTC. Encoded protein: CAWSEDRAYLGYTF.

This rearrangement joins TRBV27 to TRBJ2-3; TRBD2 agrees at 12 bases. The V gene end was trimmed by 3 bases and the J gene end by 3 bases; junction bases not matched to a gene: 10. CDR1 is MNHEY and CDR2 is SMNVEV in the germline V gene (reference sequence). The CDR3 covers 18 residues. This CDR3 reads CASSLSSLLAGGTDTQYF. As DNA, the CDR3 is TGTGCCAGCAGTTTGTCATCCCTACTAGCGGGAGGAACAGATACGCAGTATTTT.

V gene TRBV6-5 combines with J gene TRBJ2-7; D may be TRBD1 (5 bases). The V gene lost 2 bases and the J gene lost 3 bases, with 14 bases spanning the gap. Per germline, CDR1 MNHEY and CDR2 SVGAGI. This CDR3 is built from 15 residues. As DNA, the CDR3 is TGTGCCAGCAGTTACGGGGCAGGGAAGGACTACGAGCAGTACTTC. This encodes CASSYGAGKDYEQYF.